The present T cell receptor (beta chain) was sequenced within a study of cytomegalovirus exposure and HLA in healthy donors. In the study overall: There were fewer than 130 million unique TCR beta sequences, drawn from 200 million or so T cells, in an earlier analysis. Study results and caveats: Reports described diagnosis of cytomegalovirus status by the classifier as highly specific and sensitive.

CDR1 is SGHAT and CDR2 is FQNNGV in the germline V gene. The CDR3 runs to 14 residues. V lost 4 bases to trimming and J lost 2 bases, with 11 bases between them. As regards this clone: What it binds is unknown.

Primers: 60 Vbeta forward and 13 Jbeta reverse. Sequenced by immunoSEQ multiplex PCR; TCRdb stores in-frame clones only, minus some. The sample carries around 95,000 clones, 74% recorded once. Sequenced input: PBMCs. The TCR was taken from a male donor in good health and CMV-seronegative. The chain carries TRBV11-2 and TRBJ1-1, with D possibly matching TRBD1 (5 bases). The CDR3, as DNA: TGTGCCAGCAGCTCACAGACAGTTAACACTGAAGCTTTCTTT. Its translation: CASSSQTVNTEAFF.